This T cell receptor beta chain derives from a study of a mutant IDH1 vaccine in newly diagnosed glioma. In the study overall: Mean patient age was around 40 years; approximately 60% were male and about 40% female. Every participant had undergone radiotherapy, temozolomide, or both before, and most underwent both.

CDR3 length: 15 amino acids. Germline values: CDR1 LGHNA, CDR2 YNFKEQ. The V end was cut by 4 bases, the J end by 0 bases, with 13 bases between. Time point in this sample: week 47, end of study. A 20-mer mutant IDH1 peptide at 300 ug was injected subcutaneously with topical imiquimod. On this clone itself: What it binds is unknown.

Assay used: immunoSEQ multiplex PCR; TCRdb lists only in-frame clones, some missing. The sample contains 77,000 or so clones, approximately 75% of which appear only once. The chain uses TRBV4-2 and TRBJ2-7; D perhaps matches TRBD2 (7 bases). This receptor was obtained from a man aged 40-50 years with glioma. The material was PBMCs, obtained from a glioma patient whose treatment included an IDH1 peptide vaccine. The CDR3 DNA sequence: TGTGCCAGCAGCCCGACGGGGGGCCTCTCCTACGAGCAGTACTTC. Protein: CASSPTGGLSYEQYF.